These 22 T cell receptor beta chains were sequenced from one sample in a study of blood T cell repertoires in COVID-19. Measured with immunoSEQ multiplex PCR; TCRdb has only the in-frame clones, and not every one. The table has some 270,000 clones, about 85% seen once. Sequencing was carried out using peripheral blood. These receptors were obtained from a human donor with COVID-19, enrolled during active disease. The donor label of this sample is uncertain.

The rearrangement joins TRBV6-4 to TRBJ1-1, with 7 bases aligning to TRBD1. The ends lost 4 bases at V and 6 bases at J; junction bases unmatched: 8. The CDR3 has 14 amino acids. The V gene's germline CDR1 is MRHNA and CDR2 SNTAGT. DNA for the CDR3: TGTGCCAGCAGTGTTTCACAGGGGAGGCCTGAAGCTTTCTTT. Amino acids: CASSVSQGRPEAFF.

This clone was detected only a few times. The gene calls are TRBV7-2 and TRBJ2-2, with TRBD1 matching over 9 bases. Germline lookup yields CDR1 SGHTA and CDR2 FQGNSA. The CDR3 extends over 15 amino acids. Trimming removed 1 base from V and 4 bases from J; junction bases left unmatched: 1. CDR3 DNA sequence: TGTGCCAGCAGCTTAGTGACAGGGGGCACCGGGGAGCTGTTTTTT. It is translated as CASSLVTGGTGELFF.

The V gene is TRBV28, the J gene TRBJ1-4, with 10 positions matching TRBD1. Germline CDR1 and CDR2: MDHEN and SYDVKM. Losses at the gene ends were 6 bases for V and 9 bases for J; bases not matched to a gene: 13. There are 16 residues in the CDR3. The CDR3 region is CASSTKWTGGSQKLFF. The CDR3, as DNA: TGTGCCAGCAGCACTAAATGGACAGGGGGTTCCCAAAAACTGTTTTTT.

V usage is TRBV2 and J usage is TRBJ1-1; 10 nucleotides align to TRBD1. Germline CDR1 SNHLY, CDR2 FYNNEI. V shed 6 bases and J 6 bases; nucleotides not matched to a gene: 4. The CDR3 sequence is 13 residues long. The CDR3 DNA reads as TGTGCCAGCAGGGACGACAGGGGGCCTGAAGCTTTCTTT. The encoded protein is CASRDDRGPEAFF. Full variable domain (rest looked up from reference TRBV2 and TRBJ1-1): EPEVTQTPSHQVTQMGQEVILRCVPISNHLYFYWYRQILGQKVEFLVSFYNNEISEKSEIFDDQFSVERPDGSNFTLKIRSTKLEDSAMYFCASRDDRGPEAFFGQGTRLTVV.

The chain couples TRBV9 to TRBJ1-1; the D gene is possibly TRBD1 (5 bases). Germline assignment: CDR1 SGDLS and CDR2 YYNGEE. Trimming left V 4 bases short and J 0 bases short, with 7 bases between. The CDR3 length is 13 residues. DNA of the CDR3: TGTGCCAGCAGCTTACAGGTGAACACTGAAGCTTTCTTT. As protein: CASSLQVNTEAFF.

This chain uses TRBV28 with TRBJ2-3; the match to TRBD2 covers 15 bases. The germline CDR1 and CDR2 sequences are MDHEN and SYDVKM. V was clipped by 10 bases and J by 5 bases; unmatched bases: 4. The length of the CDR3 is 14 residues. CDR3 residues: CATRTSGRVDTQYF. The CDR3 DNA reads as TGTGCCACGAGGACTAGCGGGAGGGTAGATACGCAGTATTTT. Full variable domain (outside the CDR3, taken from reference TRBV28 and TRBJ2-3): DVKVTQSSRYLVKRTGEKVFLECVQDMDHENMFWYRQDPGLGLRLIYFSYDVKMKEKGDIPEGYSVSREKKERFSLILESASTNQTSMYLCATRTSGRVDTQYFGPGTRLTVL.

The J gene is TRBJ1-3, the V gene TRBV15; TRBD1 might be the D (5 bases). Trimming removed 0 bases at V and 1 base at J, with 25 bases between. This CDR3 contains 21 residues. The germline gives CDR1 LNHNV, CDR2 YYDKDF (reference sequence). The CDR3 nucleotides read TGTGCCACCAGCAGAGATCCCCGCCTCGACGGGGGGAAGGAATCTGGAAACACCATATATTTT. It specifies CATSRDPRLDGGKESGNTIYF.

The gene calls are TRBV28 and TRBJ1-5; possibly TRBD1 for D (6 bases). V shed 9 bases and J shed 3 bases, with 21 bases lying between them. The CDR3 covers 16 residues. Germline V gene sequence: CDR1 MDHEN, CDR2 SYDVKM. CDR3: CASKQGGGENNQPQHF. The CDR3 DNA follows: TGTGCCAGTAAGCAGGGAGGGGGGGAAAACAATCAGCCCCAGCATTTT.

The chain uses TRBV4-3 and TRBJ1-5; 7 bases line up with TRBD1. The V gene end was trimmed by 3 bases and the J gene end by 7 bases; junction bases not matched to a gene: 9. Germline V lookup: CDR1 LGHNA, CDR2 YSLEER. The CDR3 runs 15 residues. CDR3 protein: CASSQETTGNQPQHF. The DNA for the CDR3 is TGCGCCAGCAGCCAGGAAACGACAGGGAACCAGCCCCAGCATTTT.

V usage is TRBV19 and J usage is TRBJ1-5, with 11 bases aligning to TRBD1. J gave up 5 bases and V 3 bases, and 9 bases lay outside the gene matches. The CDR3 loop spans 17 amino acids. CDR1 and CDR2 from the germline V gene are LNHDA and SQIVND (reference sequence). The CDR3 reads CASSMDGDRGGYQPQHF. In DNA, the CDR3 is TGTGCCAGTAGTATGGACGGGGACAGGGGGGGTTATCAGCCCCAGCATTTT.

The chain has TRBV4-1 and TRBJ2-1, with TRBD2 identical over 12 bases. The V and J ends lost 1 base and 9 bases, in that order; junction bases with no gene match: 4. Germline loops: CDR1 MGHRA, CDR2 YSYEKL. The CDR3 extends over 15 amino acids. Here the CDR3 reads CASSQGLAGVGEQFF. In DNA, the CDR3 is TGCGCCAGCAGCCAAGGACTAGCGGGAGTAGGTGAGCAGTTCTTC.

The V and J genes are TRBV7-2 and TRBJ2-7; TRBD2 matches 12 bases. This CDR3 contains 15 residues. CDR1 is SGHTA and CDR2 is FQGNSA in the germline V gene. Trimming at V came to 5 bases and at J to 6 bases, leaving 8 bases not matched to a gene. In DNA form, the CDR3 reads TGTGCCAGCAGCCCCTCTAGCGGGAGGGTTCCCGAGCAGTACTTC. Protein sequence: CASSPSSGRVPEQYF. Looking up the rest from reference TRBV7-2 and TRBJ2-7 gives the full variable domain: GAGVSQSPSNKVTEKGKDVELRCDPISGHTALYWYRQSLGQGLEFLIYFQGNSAPDKSGLPSDRFSAERTGGSVSTLTIQRTQQEDSAVYLCASSPSSGRVPEQYFGPGTRLTVT.

V usage is TRBV7-6 and J usage is TRBJ1-1, with a possible D match to TRBD1 (5 bases). CDR3 length: 16 residues. The germline V gene encodes CDR1 SGHVS and CDR2 FNYEAQ. Between the trimmed V and J ends, which lost 4 bases and 0 bases, there was a span of 15 bases. CDR3 sequence reads: CASSSTGDFMNTEAFF. CDR3 in DNA: TGTGCCAGCAGCTCCACGGGGGACTTCATGAACACTGAAGCTTTCTTT. Drawing the rest from reference TRBV7-6 and TRBJ1-1, the complete variable domain is GAGVSQSPRYKVTKRGQDVALRCDPISGHVSLYWYRQALGQGPEFLTYFNYEAQQDKSGLPNDRFSAERPEGSISTLTIQRTEQRDSAMYRCASSSTGDFMNTEAFFGQGTRLTVV.

This chain uses TRBV6-5 with TRBJ1-6; 7 nucleotides agree with TRBD1. J lost 7 bases, V lost 5 bases, and 8 bases had no gene match. The CDR3 runs 15 residues. Looked up from germline, CDR1 is MNHEY and CDR2 is SVGAGI. CDR3 sequence reads: CASSISTGINSPLHF. DNA for the CDR3: TGTGCCAGCAGTATATCGACAGGGATCAATTCACCCCTCCACTTT.

The chain couples TRBV5-1 to TRBJ2-5; D is possibly TRBD2 (5 bases). V lost 4 bases to trimming and J lost 2 bases, with 15 bases between them. The CDR3 is 15 residues long. CDR1 is SGHRS and CDR2 is YFSETQ in the germline V gene. The CDR3 region is CASSMESRRQETQYF. The CDR3 DNA reads TGCGCCAGCAGCATGGAGTCAAGGAGGCAAGAGACCCAGTACTTC.

The chain couples TRBV6-5 to TRBJ1-4; 7 positions match TRBD1. The CDR3 has 14 amino acids. V dropped 5 bases and J dropped 4; count of bases not matched to a gene: 4. CDR1 MNHEY and CDR2 SVGAGI come from the germline V gene. DNA of the CDR3: TGTGCCAGCAGTCCAAGGGACAGTAATGAAAAACTGTTTTTT. Encoded protein: CASSPRDSNEKLFF.

J is TRBJ1-1 and V is TRBV5-1; weak D call: TRBD1 (5 bases). The CDR3 consists of 14 residues. V lost 3 bases, J lost 2 bases, and 11 bases lay in between. Germline CDR1 SGHRS, CDR2 YFSETQ. This chain's CDR3 is CASSSIDSNTEAFF. The CDR3 coding sequence is TGCGCCAGCAGCTCAATCGACAGCAACACTGAAGCTTTCTTT.

The V call is TRBV11-2, the J call TRBJ1-2, with a tentative D call TRBD1 (5 bases). Germline-derived CDR1 and CDR2 are SGHAT and FQNNGV. The CDR3 has 12 residues. Trimming took 5 bases from V and 13 from J, leaving 17 bases between them. CDR3 protein: CASSTRPGDCTF. DNA of the CDR3: TGTGCCAGCAGCACCAGGCCCGGGGACTGCACCTTC.

This rearrangement joins TRBV28 to TRBJ1-1, with 7 bases that match TRBD1. Germline V gene data show CDR1 as MDHEN and CDR2 as SYDVKM. The CDR3 contains 18 residues. Germline trimming cut 7 bases from V and 0 bases from J; bases unmatched to any gene: 17. The CDR3 nucleotides are TGTGCCAGCACCGAAACAGGGGCCGGAGGGTTTATGAACACTGAAGCTTTCTTT. The encoded protein is CASTETGAGGFMNTEAFF.

This clone was seen only once. The CDR3 DNA follows: TGTGCCAGTAGTACAGGGTCCCGAATTAATCAGCCCCAGCATTTT. This gives the protein CASSTGSRINQPQHF. This rearrangement joins TRBV19 to TRBJ1-5; a possible D gene is TRBD1 (5 bases). The germline V gene encodes CDR1 LNHDA and CDR2 SQIVND (reference sequence). Trimming took 4 bases from V and 4 from J, leaving 14 bases between them. The CDR3 sequence is 15 residues long.

The rearrangement uses TRBV6-5 and TRBJ2-1; D ambiguous. This CDR3 is built from 13 residues. The germline V gene has CDR1 MNHEY and CDR2 SVGAGI. Trimming cost V 6 bases and J 9 bases, with 15 bases left between them. The chain's CDR3 is CASRLFEMSEQFF. CDR3 nucleotide sequence: TGTGCCAGCAGACTGTTTGAAATGAGTGAGCAGTTCTTC.

The CDR3 loop reads CASSLSQGYEQYF. CDR3 DNA: TGTGCCAGCAGCTTGAGTCAGGGCTACGAGCAGTACTTC. V gene TRBV5-5 combines with J gene TRBJ2-7; possibly TRBD1 for D (5 bases). Germline assignment: CDR1 SGHKS and CDR2 YYEKEE (reference sequence). The CDR3 totals 13 residues. The ends were cut back, 1 base at V and 3 bases at J, with 8 bases in the middle.